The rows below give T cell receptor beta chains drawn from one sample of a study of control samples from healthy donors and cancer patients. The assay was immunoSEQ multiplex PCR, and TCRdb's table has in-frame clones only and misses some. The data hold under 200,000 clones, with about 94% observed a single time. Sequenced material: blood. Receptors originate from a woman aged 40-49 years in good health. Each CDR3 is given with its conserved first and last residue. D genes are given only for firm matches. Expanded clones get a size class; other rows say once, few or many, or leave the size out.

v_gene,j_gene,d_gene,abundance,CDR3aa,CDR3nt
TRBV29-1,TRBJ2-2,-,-,CSVGQATGELFF,TGCAGCGTTGGACAGGCAACCGGGGAGCTGTTTTTT
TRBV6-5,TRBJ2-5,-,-,CASSGLLRAETQYF,TGTGCCAGCAGCGGACTCCTCAGGGCAGAGACCCAGTACTTC
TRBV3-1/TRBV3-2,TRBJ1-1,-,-,CASSQGGAGRTTEAFF,TGTGCCAGCAGCCAGGGAGGTGCGGGAAGGACCACTGAAGCTTTCTTT
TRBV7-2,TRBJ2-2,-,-,CASSPTGLRDTGELFF,TGTGCCAGCAGCCCGACAGGCCTTAGGGACACCGGGGAGCTGTTTTTT
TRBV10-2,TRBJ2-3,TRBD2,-,CASRGLGGGTDTQYF,TGCGCCAGCAGGGGACTAGGAGGAGGCACAGATACGCAGTATTTT
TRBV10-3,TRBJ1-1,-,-,CAISEGQTGANTEAFF,TGTGCCATCAGTGAGGGCCAGACCGGGGCGAACACTGAAGCTTTCTTT
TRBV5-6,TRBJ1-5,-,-,CASSLTGNQPQHF,TGTGCCAGCAGCTTGACGGGGAATCAGCCCCAGCATTTT
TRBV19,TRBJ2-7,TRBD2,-,CASILRGSGLAGVEQYF,TGTGCCAGTATCCTGAGGGGATCAGGACTAGCGGGAGTCGAGCAGTACTTC
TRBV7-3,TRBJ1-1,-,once,CASSLEGGVTEAFF,TGTGCCAGCAGCTTAGAGGGAGGGGTCACTGAAGCTTTCTTT
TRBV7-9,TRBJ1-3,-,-,CASSLSRNSGNTIYF,TGTGCCAGCAGCTTGAGCCGTAACTCTGGAAACACCATATATTTT
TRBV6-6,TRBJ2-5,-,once,CASRWDAGAETQYF,TGTGCCAGCAGGTGGGACGCCGGGGCCGAGACCCAGTACTTC
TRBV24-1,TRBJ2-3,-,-,CATSDGLGTRGDTQYF,TGTGCCACCAGTGATGGACTCGGAACCCGGGGAGATACGCAGTATTTT
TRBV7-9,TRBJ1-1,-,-,CASSWTGHPNTEAFF,TGTGCCAGCAGCTGGACGGGACATCCGAACACTGAAGCTTTCTTT
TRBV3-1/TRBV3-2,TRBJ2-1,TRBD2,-,CASSPTSGSSYNEQFF,TGTGCCAGCAGCCCTACTAGCGGGAGCTCCTACAATGAGCAGTTCTTC
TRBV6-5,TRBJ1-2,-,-,CASSPRGGRYGYTF,TGTGCCAGCAGCCCCCGGGGGGGACGGTATGGCTACACCTTC